What follows are 25 T cell receptor beta chains derived from one specimen sequenced in a study of blood T cell repertoires in COVID-19. Assay used: immunoSEQ multiplex PCR; TCRdb lists only in-frame clones, some missing. There are roughly 64,000 clones in the sample; 78% occur only once, and 13% to 15% lies in the top ten. The sample taken for sequencing was peripheral blood. Source of these receptors: a man in his sixties with COVID-19, enrolled during active disease.

This clone was seen just once. The V call is TRBV11-2, the J call TRBJ1-1; D perhaps matches TRBD1 (6 bases). V was clipped by 5 bases and J by 9 bases, with 13 bases between them. Per germline, CDR1 SGHAT and CDR2 FQNNGV. The CDR3 is 12 residues long. CDR3 in amino acids: CASSASGTKAFF. CDR3 DNA sequence: TGTGCCAGCAGCGCCTCCGGGACAAAAGCTTTCTTT. Full variable domain (missing parts from reference TRBV11-2 and TRBJ1-1): EAGVAQSPRYKIIEKRQSVAFWCNPISGHATLYWYQQILGQGPKLLIQFQNNGVVDDSQLPKDRFSAERLKGVDSTLKIQPAKLEDSAVYLCASSASGTKAFFGQGTRLTVV.

CDR3 loop: CASSHRDGQPQHF. The CDR3 DNA reads TGTGCCAGCAGCCACAGGGATGGGCAGCCCCAGCATTTT. This chain joins TRBV3-1 (or the pseudogene TRBV3-2) and TRBJ1-5, with D possibly matching TRBD1 (5 bases). Per the germline V gene, CDR1 is LGHDT and CDR2 is YNNKEL (reference sequence). CDR3 length equals 13 residues. V lost 3 bases, J lost 7 bases, and 10 bases lay in between.

The chain employs TRBV19 and TRBJ2-3; 8 bases are shared with TRBD1. This CDR3 comprises 16 residues. The germline CDR1 and CDR2 sequences are LNHDA and SQIVND (reference sequence). Trimming took 3 bases from V and 0 from J; bases not matched to a gene: 5. The CDR3 coding sequence is TGTGCCAGTAGTATTAATGACAGGGGAAGCACAGATACGCAGTATTTT. Its translation is CASSINDRGSTDTQYF.

The J gene is TRBJ2-5, the V gene TRBV11-2; maybe TRBD1 (6 bases). The CDR3 runs 16 residues. V gave up 4 bases and J gave up 0 bases, with 15 bases separating them. Germline CDR1 is SGHAT and CDR2 is FQNNGV. CDR3 sequence reads: CASSSTRGMYQETQYF. As DNA, the CDR3 is TGTGCCAGCAGCTCCACGAGGGGGATGTACCAAGAGACCCAGTACTTC.

This chain joins TRBV7-9 and TRBJ2-7; possible D gene TRBD1, 6 bases. Deletions cut 3 bases from V and 6 bases from J, with 12 bases between. Germline CDR1 SEHNR, CDR2 FQNEAQ (reference sequence). The CDR3 spans 13 residues. The CDR3 is CASSFTTGSEQYF. The CDR3 bases are TGTGCCAGCAGCTTCACTACAGGGTCCGAGCAGTACTTC.

The chain recombines TRBV3-1 (or the pseudogene TRBV3-2) with TRBJ2-1, with a weak D call TRBD2 (5 bases). The V and J ends lost 7 bases and 10 bases respectively, with 17 bases between them. CDR3 length: 13 amino acids. Germline V lookup: CDR1 LGHDT, CDR2 YNNKEL (reference sequence). The CDR3 is CASTLNARGEQFF. CDR3 coding DNA: TGTGCCAGCACCCTAAATGCTCGGGGAGAGCAGTTCTTC.

The chain has TRBV18 and TRBJ2-7; the match to TRBD1 covers 9 bases. This CDR3 is built from 17 residues. Trimming at V came to 3 bases and at J to 6 bases, leaving 15 bases not matched to a gene. The V gene's germline CDR1 is KGHSH and CDR2 LQKENI. CDR3 DNA sequence: TGTGCCAGCTCACCGAATGGGATGGCGGCGACAGGGGGCGAGCAGTACTTC. Its protein is CASSPNGMAATGGEQYF.

This chain links TRBV15 with TRBJ1-4; TRBD1 is a possible D gene (6 bases). Trimming left V 4 bases short and J 3 bases short, with 12 bases between. Germline V lookup: CDR1 LNHNV, CDR2 YYDKDF (reference sequence). This CDR3 spans 15 amino acids. The CDR3 is CATSKRSGANEKLFF. In DNA form, the CDR3 reads TGTGCCACCAGCAAGAGGTCAGGGGCTAATGAAAAACTGTTTTTT.

The V and J genes are TRBV7-9 and TRBJ2-4; D might be TRBD2 (5 bases). The V gene's germline CDR1 is SEHNR and CDR2 FQNEAQ (reference sequence). V lost 0 bases, J lost 9 bases, and 24 bases lay in between. The CDR3 length is 18 residues. The CDR3 here is CASSLAVELGASLGIQYF. DNA for the CDR3: TGTGCCAGCAGCTTAGCTGTGGAGTTAGGAGCTAGCTTGGGCATTCAGTACTTC.

V is TRBV28 and J is TRBJ1-1, with 7 bases identical to TRBD1. Germline CDR1 and CDR2: MDHEN and SYDVKM. J was trimmed by 5 bases and V by 5 bases; bases with no gene match: 8. The CDR3 sequence is 14 residues long. The CDR3 DNA reads as TGTGCCAGCAGTACTACAGGGGAAGGGACTGAAGCTTTCTTT. Protein: CASSTTGEGTEAFF.

This clone was found once. V gene TRBV30 combines with J gene TRBJ2-2; tentative D call: TRBD1 (5 bases). The germline gives CDR1 GTSNPN, CDR2 SVGIG (reference sequence). Trimming stripped 0 bases from V and 3 bases from J, with 8 bases between. This CDR3 has 14 amino acids. CDR3 DNA sequence: TGTGCCTGGAGTGTTGGCAGGGACACCGGGGAGCTGTTTTTT. This sequence encodes CAWSVGRDTGELFF. Using reference TRBV30 and TRBJ2-2 for the parts outside the CDR3, the full variable domain is SQTIHQWPATLVQPVGSPLSLECTVEGTSNPNLYWYRQAAGRGLQLLFYSVGIGQISSEVPQNLSASRPQDRQFILSSKKLLLSDSGFYLCAWSVGRDTGELFFGEGSRLTVL.

The CDR3 sequence is CASSQASDSGNTIYF. The CDR3 DNA follows: TGTGCCAGCAGCCAAGCGAGCGACTCTGGAAACACCATATATTTT. This rearrangement joins TRBV3-1 (or the pseudogene TRBV3-2) to TRBJ1-3; D is unclear. V was trimmed by 1 base and J by 0 bases, leaving 7 bases between them. Germline-derived CDR1 and CDR2 are LGHDT and YNNKEL (reference sequence). CDR3 length: 15 residues.

The V and J genes are TRBV5-6 and TRBJ1-1; a possible D gene is TRBD1 (6 bases). The CDR3 is 12 residues long. Germline CDR1 SGHDT, CDR2 YYEEEE. Trimming took 0 bases from V and 9 from J, leaving 9 bases between them. DNA of the CDR3: TGTGCCAGCAGCTTGGTTCAGGGGCAAGCTTTCTTT. Its protein is CASSLVQGQAFF. Variable domain in full (rest from reference TRBV5-6 and TRBJ1-1): DAGVTQSPTHLIKTRGQQVTLRCSPKSGHDTVSWYQQALGQGPQFIFQYYEEEERQRGNFPDRFSGHQFPNYSSELNVNALLLGDSALYLCASSLVQGQAFFGQGTRLTVV.

The sample holds a few counts of this clone. This chain links TRBV2 with TRBJ1-1; 10 bases line up with TRBD1. J lost 5 bases, V lost 8 bases, and 11 bases had no gene match. From germline, CDR1 is SNHLY and CDR2 FYNNEI. The CDR3 runs 15 residues. The CDR3 region is CASGDRGRGQTEAFF. CDR3 DNA: TGTGCCAGCGGCGACAGGGGGCGAGGACAAACTGAAGCTTTCTTT.

The chain is built from TRBV7-2 and TRBJ2-2, with 8 bases identical to TRBD2. This CDR3 has 16 amino acids. Germline loops: CDR1 SGHTA, CDR2 FQGNSA. V was pared by 2 bases and J by 5 bases, with 7 bases of the junction left unmatched. CDR3 amino acids: CASSLRFRGRTGELFF. The CDR3 DNA sequence: TGTGCCAGCAGCTTACGTTTCCGCGGGAGGACCGGGGAGCTGTTTTTT.

The rearrangement joins TRBV7-9 to TRBJ2-2; D may be TRBD1 (5 bases). The CDR3 loop spans 15 amino acids. Germline V gene data show CDR1 as SEHNR and CDR2 as FQNEAQ (reference sequence). V lost 5 bases and J 6 bases, leaving 16 bases between the germline ends. CDR3 sequence: CASSPLTVPAGELFF. DNA of the CDR3: TGTGCCAGCAGCCCCTTGACAGTACCGGCCGGGGAGCTGTTTTTT.

This clone was seen a single time. This chain connects TRBV7-3 to TRBJ2-5; 7 nucleotides line up with TRBD1. V shed 5 bases, J shed 3 bases, and the junction held 6 bases outside the gene matches. The CDR3 spans 14 residues. Germline values: CDR1 SGHTA, CDR2 FQGTGA. The CDR3 coding sequence is TGTGCCAGCAGCCCATTCGGGACAGAAGAGACCCAGTACTTC. Amino acid sequence: CASSPFGTEETQYF.

This chain joins TRBV7-3 and TRBJ2-5, with TRBD1 matching 10 bases. The CDR3 is 16 residues long. The germline V gene encodes CDR1 SGHTA and CDR2 FQGTGA. V was pared by 5 bases and J by 4 bases, with 10 bases of the junction left unmatched. In nucleotides, the CDR3 is TGTGCCAGCAGCACTAATCCGGGACAGGGGCTAGAGACCCAGTACTTC. It encodes CASSTNPGQGLETQYF.

The J gene is TRBJ1-1, the V gene TRBV5-5; D possibly corresponds to TRBD1 (5 bases). V lost 1 base, J lost 0 bases, and 10 bases lay in between. This CDR3 spans 15 amino acids. The V gene's germline CDR1 is SGHKS and CDR2 YYEKEE (reference sequence). DNA for the CDR3: TGTGCCAGCAGCTTGACAGGCTACATGAACACTGAAGCTTTCTTT. Its translation is CASSLTGYMNTEAFF.

This chain joins TRBV5-1 and TRBJ1-4, with D tentatively TRBD1 (5 bases). Looked up from germline, CDR1 is SGHRS and CDR2 is YFSETQ. The CDR3 totals 17 residues. Deletions cut 0 bases from V and 5 bases from J, with 17 bases between. CDR3 region: CASSLVQGGMTNEKLFF. The CDR3 nucleotides are TGCGCCAGCAGCTTGGTCCAGGGAGGGATGACGAATGAAAAACTGTTTTTT.

The chain joins TRBV6-5 to TRBJ2-3; maybe TRBD2 (6 bases). Deletions cut 2 bases from V and 4 bases from J, with 10 bases between. CDR3 length: 14 amino acids. Germline loops: CDR1 MNHEY, CDR2 SVGAGI. This CDR3 reads CASSYGGWADTQYF. DNA of the CDR3: TGTGCCAGCAGTTACGGGGGGTGGGCAGATACGCAGTATTTT.

The chain carries TRBV2 and TRBJ1-3; no firm D call. The CDR3 is made up of 17 amino acids. Trimming stripped 5 bases from V and 1 base from J, with 18 bases between. From germline, CDR1 is SNHLY and CDR2 FYNNEI. CDR3 nucleotides: TGTGCCAGCAGTCTTTTGGGCCTCGGAGGATCTGGAAACACCATATATTTT. Translated, it gives CASSLLGLGGSGNTIYF.

The J gene is TRBJ2-1, the V gene TRBV27; TRBD1 matches at 7 bases. Trimming removed 6 bases from V and 4 bases from J; junction bases left unmatched: 9. Looked up from germline, CDR1 is MNHEY and CDR2 is SMNVEV (reference sequence). The CDR3 contains 15 residues. The CDR3 sequence: CASSSRDRAYNEQFF. The CDR3 DNA reads as TGTGCCAGCAGCTCCCGGGACAGAGCTTACAATGAGCAGTTCTTC.

The chain has TRBV30 and TRBJ2-7, with 7 nucleotides matching TRBD1. V was clipped by 4 bases and J by 7 bases; unmatched bases: 10. The germline gives CDR1 GTSNPN, CDR2 SVGIG (reference sequence). The CDR3 has 13 amino acids. CDR3 coding DNA: TGTGCCTGGAAAGACAGGGCACTGAAGGAGCAGTACTTC. Translation gives CAWKDRALKEQYF.

The V gene is TRBV30, the J gene TRBJ2-7; TRBD2 agrees at 7 bases. The ends lost 4 bases at V and 6 bases at J; junction bases unmatched: 9. CDR1 is GTSNPN, CDR2 SVGIG, per germline (reference sequence). This CDR3 region has 13 residues. Here the CDR3 DNA reads TGTGCCTGGATGGAAGCAGGGAGGGGCGAGCAGTACTTC. It encodes CAWMEAGRGEQYF.